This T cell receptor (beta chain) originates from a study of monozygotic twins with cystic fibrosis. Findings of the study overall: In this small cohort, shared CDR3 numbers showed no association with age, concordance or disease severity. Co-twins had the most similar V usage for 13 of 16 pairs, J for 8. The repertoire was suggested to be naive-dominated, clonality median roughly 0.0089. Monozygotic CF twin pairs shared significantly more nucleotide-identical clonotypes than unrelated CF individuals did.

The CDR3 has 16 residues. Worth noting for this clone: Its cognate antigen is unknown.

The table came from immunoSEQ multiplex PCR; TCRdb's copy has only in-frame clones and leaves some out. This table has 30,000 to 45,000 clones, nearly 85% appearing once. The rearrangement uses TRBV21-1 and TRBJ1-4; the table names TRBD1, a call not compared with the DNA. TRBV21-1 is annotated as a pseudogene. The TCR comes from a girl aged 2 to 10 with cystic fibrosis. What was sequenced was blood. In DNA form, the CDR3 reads TGTGCCAGCAGCGTGCCCGGGACAGCGAATAATGAAAAACTGTTTTTT. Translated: CASSVPGTANNEKLFF.